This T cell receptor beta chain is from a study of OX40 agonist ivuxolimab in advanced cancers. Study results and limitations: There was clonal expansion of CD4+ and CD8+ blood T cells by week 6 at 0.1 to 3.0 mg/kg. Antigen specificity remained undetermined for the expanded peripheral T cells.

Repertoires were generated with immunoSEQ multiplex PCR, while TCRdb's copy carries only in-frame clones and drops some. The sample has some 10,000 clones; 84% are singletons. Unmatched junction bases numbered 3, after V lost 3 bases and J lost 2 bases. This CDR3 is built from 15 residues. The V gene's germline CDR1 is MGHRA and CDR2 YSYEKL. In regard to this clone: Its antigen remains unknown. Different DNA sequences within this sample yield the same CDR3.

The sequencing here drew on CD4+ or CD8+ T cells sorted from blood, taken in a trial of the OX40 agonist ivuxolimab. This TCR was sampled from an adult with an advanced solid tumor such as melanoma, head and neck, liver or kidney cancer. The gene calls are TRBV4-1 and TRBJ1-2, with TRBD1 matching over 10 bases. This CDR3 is CASSQGDRGNYGYTF. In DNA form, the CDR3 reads TGCGCCAGCAGCCAGGGGGACAGGGGAAACTATGGCTACACCTTC.